This TCR beta chain was obtained from a study of T-cell memory formation after mild COVID-19. TCRdb re-called the 5' RACE reads with MiXCR, one entry per CDR3 protein. The sample contains fewer than 150,000 distinct CDR3 sequences, 22% of which appear only once. General study points: Pre-infection memory carried some responding clones, suggesting that cross-reactive memory joined.

There are a few counts of this clonotype. Its antigen is as yet unknown. The sequence was obtained from a man between 18 and 35 years old who had mild COVID-19 (a few samples of this study predate the infection). Cell type and time point are not known. What was sequenced was PBMCs or a T cell subset sorted from them (not recorded which).

The CDR3 reads CASSNRAPYSGGDYEQYV. CDR3 DNA: TGTGCCAGCAGCAACAGGGCCCCGTATAGCGGGGGTGACTACGAGCAGTACGTC. The J gene is TRBJ2-7, the V gene TRBV28; 9 nucleotides line up with TRBD2. The V gene's germline CDR1 is MDHEN and CDR2 SYDVKM. The CDR3 extends over 18 amino acids. Germline trimming cut 6 bases from V and 3 bases from J; bases unmatched to any gene: 18.